One sample yielded the 5 T cell receptor beta chains listed below, sequenced in a study of shared clonotypes between healthy human individuals. Naive CD8 cells were CD45RO-negative, positively selected for CCR7, excluding terminally differentiated effector memory CD45RA+ cells. The method was immunoSEQ multiplex PCR; TCRdb's version includes in-frame clones alone and lacks a portion of them. The sample contains some 2.1 million clones, over 85% of which appear only once. The sample was naive CD8+ T cells from PBMCs. These receptors all stem from a man aged 18 to 35 in good health. Some clones in this sample may be carry-over from other donors' samples.

The gene calls are TRBV27 and TRBJ1-4, with D possibly matching TRBD1 (6 bases). Looked up from germline, CDR1 is MNHEY and CDR2 is SMNVEV (reference sequence). The CDR3 consists of 16 residues. V gave up 8 bases and J gave up 8 bases, with 24 bases separating them. In DNA form, the CDR3 reads TGTGCCAGCGGGGGGCCCCCTCCCCTCCTAAAGGAAAAACTGTTTTTT. As protein: CASGGPPPLLKEKLFF.

This clone was seen a single time. V gene TRBV27 combines with J gene TRBJ2-3, with 7 positions matching TRBD2. The CDR3 consists of 17 residues. The V and J ends lost 3 bases and 0 bases, in that order; junction bases with no gene match: 9. Germline-derived CDR1 and CDR2 are MNHEY and SMNVEV (reference sequence). The CDR3 DNA reads as TGTGCCAGCAGTTTCCTAGCGGTCAGGGCTAGCACAGATACGCAGTATTTT. It codes for CASSFLAVRASTDTQYF.

In its sample, this clone was seen once. The CDR3 coding sequence is TGTGCCAGCAGTGAAAGGTCGGGCGGGATCCTGGCCGAGCAGTACTTC. Its protein is CASSERSGGILAEQYF. The chain has TRBV2 and TRBJ2-7, with D perhaps TRBD2 (6 bases). The CDR3 runs to 16 residues. The germline V gene encodes CDR1 SNHLY and CDR2 FYNNEI. V lost 2 bases, J lost 6 bases, and 20 bases lay in between.

The chain is built from TRBV9 and TRBJ2-2; D may be TRBD1 (6 bases). V lost 3 bases to trimming and J lost 5 bases, with 11 bases between them. The CDR3 loop spans 14 amino acids. Germline-derived CDR1 and CDR2 are SGDLS and YYNGEE. The CDR3 spells CASSDREGTGELFF. The CDR3 DNA is TGTGCCAGCAGCGACAGGGAAGGTACCGGGGAGCTGTTTTTT. The full variable domain, completed using reference TRBV9 and TRBJ2-2, is DSGVTQTPKHLITATGQRVTLRCSPRSGDLSVYWYQQSLDQGLQFLIQYYNGEERAKGNILERFSAQQFPDLHSELNLSSLELGDSALYFCASSDREGTGELFFGEGSRLTVL.

This chain connects TRBV25-1 to TRBJ1-2; D may be TRBD1 (6 bases). This CDR3 is 15 amino acids long. Germline V gene data show CDR1 as MGHDK and CDR2 as SYGVNS. V shed 0 bases and J shed 5 bases, with 13 bases lying between them. The CDR3 spells CASSEYGGREYGYTF. CDR3 DNA: TGTGCCAGCAGTGAATATGGGGGGCGGGAGTATGGCTACACCTTC.